The rows below give T cell receptor beta chains drawn from one sample of a study of response to subunit inactivated influenza vaccine. TCRdb passed the RT-PCR reads through MiXCR, listing each CDR3 protein once. The table shows around 500,000 distinct CDR3 sequences, with roughly 11% occurring only once. The specimen was PBMCs from blood, collected more than 35 days after vaccination. The receptor source for this set is a man over 45 who received an inactivated influenza vaccine. Both conserved end residues are part of each CDR3. Fields, in order: J gene, CDR3 length, V gene, CDR3 protein.

>TRBJ2-1|13|TRBV9
CASNQGPYNEQFF
>TRBJ1-1|15|TRBV9
CASSVGDRGSTEAFF
>TRBJ2-1|16|TRBV3-1
CASSALSGSYEDEQFF
>TRBJ2-2|15|TRBV27
CASSWLRGSTGELFF
>TRBJ1-4|16|TRBV7-9
CASSSLMTATNEKLFF
>TRBJ1-1|16|TRBV5-1
CASSRLGAGVDTEAFF
>TRBJ1-5|15|TRBV5-5
CASSLSELRNQPQHF
>TRBJ1-1|11|TRBV20-1
CSAHPGSKAFF
>TRBJ2-1|16|TRBV7-2
CASSLTWAGPGNEQFF
>TRBJ2-7|14|TRBV7-2
CASSPTSGTYEQYF
>TRBJ2-1|17|TRBV4-3
CASSQDPAGAYLNEQFF
>TRBJ1-3|15|TRBV12-3/TRBV12-4
CASRYSWGSGNTIYF
>TRBJ2-4|13|TRBV15
CATSDRTINIQYF
>TRBJ2-5|15|TRBV14
CASSLRQGRRETQYF
>TRBJ2-3|15|TRBV7-6
CASSLRADYTDTQYF
>TRBJ2-1|14|TRBV29-1
CSVESERLYNEQFF
>TRBJ1-2|14|TRBV12-3/TRBV12-4
CASSFFQVNYGYTF
>TRBJ2-1|14|TRBV5-6
CASSLQDPGHEQFF
>TRBJ2-2|15|TRBV7-2
CASIESGGSTGELFF
>TRBJ2-1|15|TRBV9
CDSSVVGGTYNEQFF
>TRBJ2-5|14|TRBV7-9
CASSAGGLEETQYF
>TRBJ2-7|15|TRBV10-2
CASSEPGQGSNEQYF